Listed below are T cell receptor beta chains from one sample, sequenced in a study of blood T cell repertoires in COVID-19. Here immunoSEQ multiplex PCR was the method, and the copy in TCRdb shows in-frame clones only, minus some. The repertoire holds 150,000 or so clones, with approximately 87% as singletons. The sequencing sample was made of PBMCs or T cells enriched from blood (not recorded which). These receptors all come from a woman in her 50s who had recovered from COVID-19. CDR3s include the opening cysteine and the closing phenylalanine or tryptophan. Fields, in order: clone size, J gene, D gene, V gene, CDR3 DNA, CDR3 protein. A D gene is named only where the DNA matches it firmly. Some rows have no size entry. The others give once, few or many, or a class for an expanded clone.

size: NA; J: TRBJ2-1; D: NA; V: TRBV7-9; DNA: TGTGCCAGCAGCCCCGATGTTAGTCCGGTGCCCTACAATGAGCAGTTCTTC; CDR3: CASSPDVSPVPYNEQFF
size: NA; J: TRBJ1-2; D: NA; V: TRBV7-2; DNA: TGTGCCAGCAGCCCTTTTAATGGGGAGGGCTACACCTTC; CDR3: CASSPFNGEGYTF
size: NA; J: TRBJ1-1; D: NA; V: TRBV23-1; DNA: TGCGCCAGCAGTCAATGGGACTGGAACACTGAAGCTTTCTTT; CDR3: CASSQWDWNTEAFF
size: NA; J: TRBJ1-1; D: NA; V: TRBV7-2; DNA: TGTGCCAGCAGCTTAGGTCAAAACACTGAAGCTTTCTTT; CDR3: CASSLGQNTEAFF
size: NA; J: TRBJ2-6; D: NA; V: TRBV18; DNA: TGTGCCAGCTCACCAGAGCGGTCTGGGGCCAACGTCCTGACTTTC; CDR3: CASSPERSGANVLTF
size: NA; J: TRBJ2-2; D: TRBD2; V: TRBV5-1; DNA: TGCGCCAGCAGGAGGACTAGCGAGAGGGCCGGGGAGCTGTTTTTT; CDR3: CASRRTSERAGELFF
size: NA; J: TRBJ1-5; D: NA; V: TRBV30; DNA: TGTGCCTGGAGTGTACCGGGAGCTAATAGCAATCAGCCCCAGCATTTT; CDR3: CAWSVPGANSNQPQHF
size: NA; J: TRBJ1-2; D: NA; V: TRBV29-1; DNA: TGCAGCGTTGAAGCCGCACAGATACCCTATGGTGGCTACACCTTC; CDR3: CSVEAAQIPYGGYTF
size: once; J: TRBJ2-5; D: NA; V: TRBV6-5; DNA: TGTGCCAGCAGTTACTCGAGCGGGTTCGGAAGGACCCAGTACTTC; CDR3: CASSYSSGFGRTQYF
size: NA; J: TRBJ2-1; D: NA; V: TRBV24-1; DNA: TGTGCCACCAGTGATTCGGGCCGGACTCGGGATGAGCAGTTCTTC; CDR3: CATSDSGRTRDEQFF
size: NA; J: TRBJ1-3; D: TRBD1; V: TRBV6-5; DNA: TGTGCCAGCACCAGAGGACAGGATGGAAACACCATATATTTT; CDR3: CASTRGQDGNTIYF
size: NA; J: TRBJ1-2; D: NA; V: TRBV28; DNA: TGTGCCAGCAGGTCCGGAGGGGACTATGGCTACACCTTC; CDR3: CASRSGGDYGYTF
size: NA; J: TRBJ1-2; D: NA; V: TRBV6-5; DNA: TGTGCCAGCACGTCAACAGGGCCTTCTAACTATGGCTACACCTTC; CDR3: CASTSTGPSNYGYTF
size: NA; J: TRBJ1-2; D: NA; V: TRBV5-6; DNA: TGTGCCAGCAGGACGACAGCCCGCACTGATGGCTACACCTTC; CDR3: CASRTTARTDGYTF
size: NA; J: TRBJ1-1; D: TRBD1; V: TRBV29-1; DNA: TGCAGCGTTCTTTACGGGACAGCGAACACTGAAGCTTTCTTT; CDR3: CSVLYGTANTEAFF
size: NA; J: TRBJ2-1; D: TRBD1; V: TRBV7-9; DNA: TGTGCCAGCAGCTTAAGGGACAGCTCCTACAATGAGCAGTTCTTC; CDR3: CASSLRDSSYNEQFF
size: NA; J: TRBJ1-2; D: TRBD1; V: TRBV25-1; DNA: TGTGCCAGCAGTGCCGTTCCGGGACAGGGTTGGGGTGGCTACACCTTC; CDR3: CASSAVPGQGWGGYTF
size: NA; J: TRBJ2-1; D: NA; V: TRBV4-2; DNA: TGTGCCAGCAGCCAAGATGTAGCGCGGGAACCTTCCTACAATGAGCAGTTCTTC; CDR3: CASSQDVAREPSYNEQFF
size: NA; J: TRBJ1-1; D: TRBD1; V: TRBV20-1; DNA: TGCAGTGCTAGTATGAGGGGGCAGGGGAAGAACACTGAAGCTTTCTTT; CDR3: CSASMRGQGKNTEAFF